These 12 T cell receptor beta chains originate from one sample sequenced in a study of blood T cell repertoires in COVID-19. Clones were read by immunoSEQ multiplex PCR, and TCRdb kept only the in-frame ones, dropping some. This sample has a few hundred thousand clones, with 90% found just once. Input material: peripheral blood. The receptor source for this set is a woman in her forties with COVID-19, enrolled during active disease.

The chain is built from TRBV5-8 and TRBJ2-2; D remains unclear. Trimming took 0 bases from V and 5 from J, leaving 11 bases between them. Per the germline V gene, CDR1 is SGHTS and CDR2 is YDEGEE. The CDR3 totals 15 residues. The CDR3 sequence: CASSLGPTRTGELFF. In DNA form, the CDR3 reads TGTGCCAGCAGCTTGGGGCCGACGAGGACCGGGGAGCTGTTTTTT. Using reference TRBV5-8 and TRBJ2-2 for the parts outside the CDR3, the full variable domain is EAGVTQSPTHLIKTRGQQATLRCSPISGHTSVYWYQQALGLGLQFLLWYDEGEERNRGNFPPRFSGRQFPNYSSELNVNALELEDSALYLCASSLGPTRTGELFFGEGSRLTVL.

The V and J genes are TRBV5-1 and TRBJ2-5; TRBD2 is a possible D gene (6 bases). Trimming stripped 4 bases from V and 7 bases from J, with 20 bases between. The CDR3 sequence is 15 residues long. Germline values: CDR1 SGHRS, CDR2 YFSETQ. CDR3 region: CASSRDLDPRTTQYF. DNA for the CDR3: TGCGCCAGCAGCCGGGACTTAGACCCCCGGACGACCCAGTACTTC.

J is TRBJ1-2 and V is TRBV29-1; 7 bases align to TRBD1. This CDR3 is 15 amino acids long. With 0 bases clipped from V and 6 bases from J, the junction kept 10 bases outside the gene matches. Germline V gene sequence: CDR1 SQVTM, CDR2 ANQGSEA. DNA of the CDR3: TGCAGCGTTGAAGATCAACAGGGGAGTAGGCATGGCTACACCTTC. This gives the protein CSVEDQQGSRHGYTF.

This chain connects TRBV5-4 to TRBJ2-7; 9 bases agree with TRBD1. V shed 4 bases, J shed 3 bases, and the junction held 5 bases outside the gene matches. The germline V gene has CDR1 SGHNT and CDR2 YYREEE (reference sequence). CDR3 length: 14 amino acids. CDR3 residues: CASSKGQGHYEQYF. CDR3 nucleotides: TGTGCCAGCAGCAAGGGACAGGGACACTACGAGCAGTACTTC.

The rearrangement joins TRBV19 to TRBJ2-1; 10 positions agree with TRBD2. This CDR3 has 17 amino acids. With 0 bases clipped from V and 4 bases from J, the junction kept 6 bases outside the gene matches. Germline V gene data show CDR1 as LNHDA and CDR2 as SQIVND (reference sequence). CDR3 amino acids: CASSIESSGGPYNEQFF. The DNA for the CDR3 is TGTGCCAGTAGTATAGAAAGTAGCGGGGGGCCATACAATGAGCAGTTCTTC.

CDR3 sequence: CASSPTVENSPLHF. The CDR3 bases are TGCGCCAGCAGCCCGACAGTGGAGAACTCACCCCTCCACTTT. This sequence joins TRBV5-1 and TRBJ1-6; possibly TRBD1 for D (5 bases). CDR3 length equals 14 residues. CDR1 and CDR2 from the germline V gene are SGHRS and YFSETQ. V lost 4 bases and J 10 bases, leaving 15 bases between the germline ends.

This clone was counted a few times. The chain has TRBV6-5 and TRBJ1-1; D might be TRBD1 (5 bases). Trimming took 2 bases from V and 1 from J, leaving 8 bases between them. The CDR3 extends over 14 amino acids. Per the germline V gene, CDR1 is MNHEY and CDR2 is SVGAGI. CDR3: CASSYQTGNTEAFF. In DNA form, the CDR3 reads TGTGCCAGCAGTTACCAAACAGGGAACACTGAAGCTTTCTTT.

The chain uses TRBV24-1 and TRBJ2-2; D is undetermined. Trimming took off 6 bases at V and 5 bases at J, with 6 bases between the two ends. The CDR3 sequence is 12 residues long. CDR1 and CDR2 (germline): KGHDR, SFDVKD. The CDR3 sequence: CATSPRTGELFF. CDR3 DNA sequence: TGTGCCACCAGTCCACGGACCGGGGAGCTGTTTTTT.

The J gene is TRBJ2-7, the V gene TRBV28; tentative D call: TRBD1 (5 bases). Germline V gene data show CDR1 as MDHEN and CDR2 as SYDVKM. V lost 2 bases and J lost 6, with 14 bases in between. CDR3 size: 14 residues. CDR3 region: CASSLSQGRGEQYF. DNA for the CDR3: TGTGCCAGCAGTTTAAGTCAGGGTCGTGGCGAGCAGTACTTC.

The table lists this clone with a count of one. The CDR3 protein is CASSLAGRGGADTQYF. Written as DNA, the CDR3 is TGTGCCAGCAGCTTAGCAGGTCGGGGGGGCGCAGATACGCAGTATTTT. This chain connects TRBV7-8 to TRBJ2-3; TRBD2 agrees at 8 bases. The germline CDR1 and CDR2 sequences are SGHVS and FQNEAQ. CDR3 length: 16 amino acids. V shed 0 bases, J shed 4 bases, and the junction held 6 bases outside the gene matches.

The rearrangement uses TRBV19 and TRBJ2-6, with 12 bases fitting TRBD1. The germline V gene has CDR1 LNHDA and CDR2 SQIVND (reference sequence). V lost 4 bases and J lost 2; bases outside the gene matches: 12. The CDR3 extends over 20 amino acids. In nucleotides, the CDR3 is TGTGCCAGTAGTACTTCCGCCCCGGGACAGGGGGCAGCTGGGGCCAACGTCCTGACTTTC. Its translation: CASSTSAPGQGAAGANVLTF.

The chain couples TRBV15 to TRBJ1-2; TRBD1 matches 7 bases. Germline values: CDR1 LNHNV, CDR2 YYDKDF (reference sequence). This CDR3 has 15 residues. V lost 1 base, J lost 2 bases, and 4 bases stayed unmatched. The CDR3 DNA reads TGTGCCACCAGCAGAGTCGCAGGGGGAAACTATGGCTACACCTTC. Protein: CATSRVAGGNYGYTF.